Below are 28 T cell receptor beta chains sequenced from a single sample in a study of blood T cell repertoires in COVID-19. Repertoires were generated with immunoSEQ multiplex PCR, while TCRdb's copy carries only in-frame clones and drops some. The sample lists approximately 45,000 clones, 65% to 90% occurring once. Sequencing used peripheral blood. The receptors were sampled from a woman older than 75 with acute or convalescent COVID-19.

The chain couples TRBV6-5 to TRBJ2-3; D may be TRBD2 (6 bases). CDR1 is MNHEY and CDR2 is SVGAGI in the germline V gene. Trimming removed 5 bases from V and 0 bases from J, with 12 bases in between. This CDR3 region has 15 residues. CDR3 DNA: TGTGCCAGCAGTAGGGGACTTACTAGCACAGATACGCAGTATTTT. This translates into CASSRGLTSTDTQYF.

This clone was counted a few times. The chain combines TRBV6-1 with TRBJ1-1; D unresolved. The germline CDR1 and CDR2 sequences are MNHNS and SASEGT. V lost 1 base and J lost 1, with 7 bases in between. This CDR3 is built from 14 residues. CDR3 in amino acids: CASSEGLSNTEAFF. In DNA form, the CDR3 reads TGTGCCAGCAGTGAAGGACTCTCGAACACTGAAGCTTTCTTT.

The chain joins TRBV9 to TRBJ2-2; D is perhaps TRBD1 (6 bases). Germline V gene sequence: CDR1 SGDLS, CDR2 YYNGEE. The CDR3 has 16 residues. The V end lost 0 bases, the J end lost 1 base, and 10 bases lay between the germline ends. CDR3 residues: CASSVGTGKNTGELFF. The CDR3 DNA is TGTGCCAGCAGCGTAGGAACAGGGAAGAACACCGGGGAGCTGTTTTTT.

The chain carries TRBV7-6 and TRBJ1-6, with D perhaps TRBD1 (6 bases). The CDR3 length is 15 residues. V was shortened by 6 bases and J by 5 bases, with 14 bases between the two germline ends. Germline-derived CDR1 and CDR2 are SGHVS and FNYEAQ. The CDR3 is CASSRDRSNNSPLHF. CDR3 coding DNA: TGTGCCAGCAGTCGTGACAGGTCAAATAATTCACCCCTCCACTTT.

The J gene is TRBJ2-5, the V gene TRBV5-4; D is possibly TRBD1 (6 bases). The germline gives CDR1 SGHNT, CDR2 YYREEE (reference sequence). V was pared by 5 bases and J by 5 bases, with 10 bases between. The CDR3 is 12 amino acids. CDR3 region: CASRQGGETQYF. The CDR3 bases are TGTGCCAGCAGACAGGGCGGGGAGACCCAGTACTTC.

The CDR3 coding sequence is TGTGCCTGGAGTGTACGGAGGGGGGGCGAAAACGAGCAGTACTTC. The encoded protein is CAWSVRRGGENEQYF. The chain joins TRBV30 to TRBJ2-7; possible D gene TRBD2, 7 bases. Trimming took 0 bases from V and 5 from J, leaving 17 bases between them. Germline loops: CDR1 GTSNPN, CDR2 SVGIG (reference sequence). The CDR3 is made up of 15 amino acids.

Written as DNA, the CDR3 is TGCGCCAGCAGCCTATTACTCGGAGAAGGCAATCAGCCCCAGCATTTT. As protein: CASSLLLGEGNQPQHF. J is TRBJ1-5 and V is TRBV4-1, with no clear D. V was shortened by 4 bases and J by 2 bases, with 15 bases between the two germline ends. There are 16 residues in the CDR3. Germline values: CDR1 MGHRA, CDR2 YSYEKL.

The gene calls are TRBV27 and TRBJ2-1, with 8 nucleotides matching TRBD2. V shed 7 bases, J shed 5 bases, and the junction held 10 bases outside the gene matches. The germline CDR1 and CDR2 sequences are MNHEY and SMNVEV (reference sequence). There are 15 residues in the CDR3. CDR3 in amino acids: CASTLGPGGNNEQFF. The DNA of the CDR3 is TGTGCCAGCACTTTGGGGCCGGGGGGGAACAATGAGCAGTTCTTC.

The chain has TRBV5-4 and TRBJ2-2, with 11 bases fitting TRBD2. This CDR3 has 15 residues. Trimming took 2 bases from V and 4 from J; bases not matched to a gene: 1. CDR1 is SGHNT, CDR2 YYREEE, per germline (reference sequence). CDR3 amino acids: CASSFSGGGTGELFF. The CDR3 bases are TGTGCCAGCAGCTTTAGCGGGGGGGGCACCGGGGAGCTGTTTTTT.

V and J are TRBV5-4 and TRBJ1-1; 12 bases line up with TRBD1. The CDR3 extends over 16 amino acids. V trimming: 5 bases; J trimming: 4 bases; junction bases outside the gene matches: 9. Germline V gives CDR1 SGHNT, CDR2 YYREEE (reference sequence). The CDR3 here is CASRPGDRGRSTEAFF. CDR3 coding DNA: TGTGCCAGCAGGCCCGGGGACAGGGGGCGAAGCACTGAAGCTTTCTTT.

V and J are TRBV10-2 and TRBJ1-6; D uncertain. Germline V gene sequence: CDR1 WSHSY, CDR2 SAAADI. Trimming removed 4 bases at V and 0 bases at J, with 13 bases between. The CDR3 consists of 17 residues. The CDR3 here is CASSGDVFSSYNSPLHF. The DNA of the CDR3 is TGCGCCAGCAGTGGAGATGTGTTTTCCTCCTATAATTCACCCCTCCACTTT.

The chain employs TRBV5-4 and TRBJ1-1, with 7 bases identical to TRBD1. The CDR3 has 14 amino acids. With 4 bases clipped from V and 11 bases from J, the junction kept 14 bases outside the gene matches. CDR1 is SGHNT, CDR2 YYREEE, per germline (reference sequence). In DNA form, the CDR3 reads TGTGCCAGCAGCCTCTCGGACAGGTCCCACGGGGCTTTCTTT. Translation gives CASSLSDRSHGAFF. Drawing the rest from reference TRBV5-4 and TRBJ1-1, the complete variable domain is ETGVTQSPTHLIKTRGQQVTLRCSSQSGHNTVSWYQQALGQGPQFIFQYYREEENGRGNFPPRFSGLQFPNYSSELNVNALELDDSALYLCASSLSDRSHGAFFGQGTRLTVV.

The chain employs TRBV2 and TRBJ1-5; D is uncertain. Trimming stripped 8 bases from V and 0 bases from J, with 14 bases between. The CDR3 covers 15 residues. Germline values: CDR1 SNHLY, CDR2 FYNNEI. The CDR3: CASGNMVHSNQPQHF. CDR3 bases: TGTGCCAGCGGCAATATGGTCCATAGCAATCAGCCCCAGCATTTT.

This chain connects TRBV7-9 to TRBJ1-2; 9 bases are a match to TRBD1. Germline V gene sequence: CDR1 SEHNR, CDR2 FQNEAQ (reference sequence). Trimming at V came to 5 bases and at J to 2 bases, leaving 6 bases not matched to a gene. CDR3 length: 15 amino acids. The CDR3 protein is CASSASGTGNYGYTF. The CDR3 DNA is TGTGCCAGCAGCGCTTCCGGGACAGGGAACTATGGCTACACCTTC.

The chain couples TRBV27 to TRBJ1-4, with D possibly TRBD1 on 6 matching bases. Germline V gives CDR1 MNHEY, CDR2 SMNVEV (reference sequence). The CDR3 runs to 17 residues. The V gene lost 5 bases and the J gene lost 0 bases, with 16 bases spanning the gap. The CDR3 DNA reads TGTGCCAGCAGTCCTAAAGGACAGAGAGCAACTAATGAAAAACTGTTTTTT. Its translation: CASSPKGQRATNEKLFF.

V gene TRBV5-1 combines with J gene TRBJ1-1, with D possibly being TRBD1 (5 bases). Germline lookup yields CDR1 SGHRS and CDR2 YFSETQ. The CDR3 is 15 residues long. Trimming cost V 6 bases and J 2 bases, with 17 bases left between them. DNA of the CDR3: TGCGCCAGCAATTTAGGGGAAGCTTTCAACACTGAAGCTTTCTTT. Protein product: CASNLGEAFNTEAFF.

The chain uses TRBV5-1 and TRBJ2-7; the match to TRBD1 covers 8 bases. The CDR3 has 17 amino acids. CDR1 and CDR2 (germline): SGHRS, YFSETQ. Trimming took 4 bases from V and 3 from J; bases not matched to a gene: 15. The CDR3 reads CASSNLPGGEPDYEQYF. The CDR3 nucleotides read TGCGCCAGCAGCAACCTCCCAGGGGGCGAACCTGACTACGAGCAGTACTTC.

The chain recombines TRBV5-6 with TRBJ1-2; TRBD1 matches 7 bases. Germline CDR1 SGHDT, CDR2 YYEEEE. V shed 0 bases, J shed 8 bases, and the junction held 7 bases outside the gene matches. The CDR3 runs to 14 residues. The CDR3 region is CASSLEQGSRGYTF. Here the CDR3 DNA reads TGTGCCAGCAGCTTGGAACAGGGGTCGCGGGGCTACACCTTC.

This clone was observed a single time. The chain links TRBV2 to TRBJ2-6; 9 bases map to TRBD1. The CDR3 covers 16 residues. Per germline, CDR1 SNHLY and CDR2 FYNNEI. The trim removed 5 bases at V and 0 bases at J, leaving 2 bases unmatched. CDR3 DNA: TGTGCCAGCAGTCGGGACAGGGCCTCTGGGGCCAACGTCCTGACTTTC. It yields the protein CASSRDRASGANVLTF.

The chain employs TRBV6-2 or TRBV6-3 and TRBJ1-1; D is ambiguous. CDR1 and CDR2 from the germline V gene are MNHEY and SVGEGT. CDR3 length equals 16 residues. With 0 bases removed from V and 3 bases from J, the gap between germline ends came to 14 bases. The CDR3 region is CASSYSLTGVHTEAFF. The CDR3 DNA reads TGTGCCAGCAGTTACTCCCTGACGGGAGTTCACACTGAAGCTTTCTTT.

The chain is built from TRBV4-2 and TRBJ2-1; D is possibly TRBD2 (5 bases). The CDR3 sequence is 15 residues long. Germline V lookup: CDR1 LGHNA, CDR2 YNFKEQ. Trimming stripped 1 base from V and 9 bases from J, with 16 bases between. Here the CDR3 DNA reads TGTGCCAGCAGCCAAGTGGGGTCAATTGAGGGTGAGCAGTTCTTC. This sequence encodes CASSQVGSIEGEQFF.

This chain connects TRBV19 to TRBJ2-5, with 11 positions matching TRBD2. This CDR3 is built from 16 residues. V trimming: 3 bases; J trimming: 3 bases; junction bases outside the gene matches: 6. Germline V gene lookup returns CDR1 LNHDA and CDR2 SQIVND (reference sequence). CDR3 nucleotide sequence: TGTGCCAGTAGTATGCTAGCGGGGGGAATGAAAGAGACCCAGTACTTC. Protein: CASSMLAGGMKETQYF.

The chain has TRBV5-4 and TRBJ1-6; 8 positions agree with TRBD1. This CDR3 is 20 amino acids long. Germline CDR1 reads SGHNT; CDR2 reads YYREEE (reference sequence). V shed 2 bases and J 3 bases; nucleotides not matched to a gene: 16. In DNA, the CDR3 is TGTGCCAGCAGCTTATGGACAGGGTCTAGACGGTCCCTCTATAATTCACCCCTCCACTTT. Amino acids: CASSLWTGSRRSLYNSPLHF.

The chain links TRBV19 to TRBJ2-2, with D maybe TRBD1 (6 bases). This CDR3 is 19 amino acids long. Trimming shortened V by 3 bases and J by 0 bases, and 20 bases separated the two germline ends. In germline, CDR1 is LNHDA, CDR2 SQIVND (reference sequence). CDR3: CASSIGIQGRGTNTGELFF. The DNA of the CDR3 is TGTGCCAGTAGTATTGGGATACAGGGCCGGGGAACGAACACCGGGGAGCTGTTTTTT. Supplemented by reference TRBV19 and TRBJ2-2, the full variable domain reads DGGITQSPKYLFRKEGQNVTLSCEQNLNHDAMYWYRQDPGQGLRLIYYSQIVNDFQKGDIAEGYSVSREKKESFPLTVTSAQKNPTAFYLCASSIGIQGRGTNTGELFFGEGSRLTVL.

The CDR3 DNA reads TGCGCCAGCAGGGACAGGGGGCAAGGTGAGCAGTTCTTC. Residues: CASRDRGQGEQFF. The chain links TRBV5-1 to TRBJ2-1; TRBD1 matches at 11 bases. Germline CDR1 SGHRS, CDR2 YFSETQ. With V trimmed by 5 bases and J by 9 bases, 4 bases remained unmatched. The CDR3 consists of 13 residues. The whole variable domain, remainder taken from reference TRBV5-1 and TRBJ2-1, is KAGVTQTPRYLIKTRGQQVTLSCSPISGHRSVSWYQQTPGQGLQFLFEYFSETQRNKGNFPGRFSGRQFSNSRSEMNVSTLELGDSALYLCASRDRGQGEQFFGPGTRLTVL.

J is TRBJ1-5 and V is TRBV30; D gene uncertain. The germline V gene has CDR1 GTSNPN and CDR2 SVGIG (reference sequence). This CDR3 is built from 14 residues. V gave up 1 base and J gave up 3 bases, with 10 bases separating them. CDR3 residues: CAWSGSSHNQPQHF. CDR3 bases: TGTGCCTGGAGTGGGTCTAGCCACAATCAGCCCCAGCATTTT.

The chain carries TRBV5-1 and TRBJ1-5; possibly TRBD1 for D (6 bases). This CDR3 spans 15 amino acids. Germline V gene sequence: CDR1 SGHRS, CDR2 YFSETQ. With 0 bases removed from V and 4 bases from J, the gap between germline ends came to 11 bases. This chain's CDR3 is CASSLEGDGNQPQHF. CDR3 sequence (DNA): TGCGCCAGCAGCTTGGAGGGGGACGGTAATCAGCCCCAGCATTTT.

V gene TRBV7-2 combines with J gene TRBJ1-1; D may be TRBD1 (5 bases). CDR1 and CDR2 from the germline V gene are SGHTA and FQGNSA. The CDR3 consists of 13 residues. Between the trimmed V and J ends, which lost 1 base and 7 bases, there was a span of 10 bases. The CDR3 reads CASSLGGAFEAFF. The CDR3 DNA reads TGTGCCAGCAGCTTAGGCGGGGCCTTTGAAGCTTTCTTT. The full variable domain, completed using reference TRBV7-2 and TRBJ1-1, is GAGVSQSPSNKVTEKGKDVELRCDPISGHTALYWYRQSLGQGLEFLIYFQGNSAPDKSGLPSDRFSAERTGGSVSTLTIQRTQQEDSAVYLCASSLGGAFEAFFGQGTRLTVV.